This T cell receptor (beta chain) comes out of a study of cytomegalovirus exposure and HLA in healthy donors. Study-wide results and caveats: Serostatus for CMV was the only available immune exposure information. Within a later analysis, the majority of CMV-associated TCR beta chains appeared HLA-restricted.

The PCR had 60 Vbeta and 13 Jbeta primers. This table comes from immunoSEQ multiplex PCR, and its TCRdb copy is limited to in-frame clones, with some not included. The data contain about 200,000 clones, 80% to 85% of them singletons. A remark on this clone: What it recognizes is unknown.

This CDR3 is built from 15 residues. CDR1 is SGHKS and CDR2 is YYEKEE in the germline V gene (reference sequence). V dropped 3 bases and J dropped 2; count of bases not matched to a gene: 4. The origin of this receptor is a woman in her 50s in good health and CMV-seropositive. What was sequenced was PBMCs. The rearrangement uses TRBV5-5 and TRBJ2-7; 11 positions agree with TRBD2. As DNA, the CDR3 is TGTGCCAGCAGCTGGGGACTAGCGGTTCCCTACGAGCAGTACTTC. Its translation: CASSWGLAVPYEQYF.